The 8 T cell receptor beta chains below all came from one sample that was sequenced in a study of shared T cell receptors in the human thymus. The method was immunoSEQ multiplex PCR; TCRdb's version includes in-frame clones alone and lacks a portion of them. The sample gives about 710,000 clones, approximately 89% of which show up once; about 0.0094% is in the top ten. The sample was also reused in another study, on human thymus T cells.

The source material was thymocytes. The receptor set was obtained from a boy in the first two years of life with a congenital heart defect.

The chain couples TRBV6-5 to TRBJ2-7; 7 bases are a match to TRBD1. J lost 4 bases, V lost 2 bases, and 8 bases had no gene match. Germline CDR1 and CDR2: MNHEY and SVGAGI. This CDR3 is 15 amino acids long. The CDR3 sequence is CASSYLGTAPYEQYF. DNA of the CDR3: TGTGCCAGCAGTTACCTCGGGACAGCCCCGTACGAGCAGTACTTC.

This chain connects TRBV28 to TRBJ1-5; D is uncertain. CDR1 and CDR2 (germline): MDHEN, SYDVKM. CDR3 length: 15 residues. V was shortened by 6 bases and J by 0 bases, with 12 bases between the two germline ends. DNA for the CDR3: TGTGCCAGCAGCCCGCTGGCCGTTAGCAATCAGCCCCAGCATTTT. The encoded protein is CASSPLAVSNQPQHF. Filled out from reference TRBV28 and TRBJ1-5, the complete variable domain reads DVKVTQSSRYLVKRTGEKVFLECVQDMDHENMFWYRQDPGLGLRLIYFSYDVKMKEKGDIPEGYSVSREKKERFSLILESASTNQTSMYLCASSPLAVSNQPQHFGDGTRLSIL.

The chain has TRBV9 and TRBJ1-3; D unclear. The CDR3 loop spans 17 amino acids. The germline CDR1 and CDR2 sequences are SGDLS and YYNGEE. The V end was cut by 2 bases, the J end by 0 bases, with 15 bases between. CDR3 sequence: CASSVDPAASSGNTIYF. The CDR3 nucleotides are TGTGCCAGCAGCGTCGACCCCGCAGCGAGCTCTGGAAACACCATATATTTT.

The chain couples TRBV28 to TRBJ2-6, with D perhaps TRBD1 (5 bases). The CDR3 contains 16 residues. Per the germline V gene, CDR1 is MDHEN and CDR2 is SYDVKM. V was pared by 5 bases and J by 4 bases, with 15 bases between. In DNA form, the CDR3 reads TGTGCCAGCAGTACCCCAGGGCCCGGGGGGGCCAACGTCCTGACTTTC. Translating gives CASSTPGPGGANVLTF. The entire variable domain, with the rest obtained from reference TRBV28 and TRBJ2-6, is as follows: DVKVTQSSRYLVKRTGEKVFLECVQDMDHENMFWYRQDPGLGLRLIYFSYDVKMKEKGDIPEGYSVSREKKERFSLILESASTNQTSMYLCASSTPGPGGANVLTFGAGSRLTVL.

V and J are TRBV19 and TRBJ2-1; 7 bases line up with TRBD2. The J segment lost 0 bases and the V segment lost 3 bases, leaving 11 bases of the junction unmatched. The CDR3 has 18 residues. Germline V CDR1 and CDR2: LNHDA, SQIVND (reference sequence). Written as DNA, the CDR3 is TGTGCCAGTAGTATGTGCGGGAGTCCCCCCCGCTCCTACAATGAGCAGTTCTTC. Its translation: CASSMCGSPPRSYNEQFF.

This clone was observed once. The V and J genes are TRBV19 and TRBJ2-1; 8 bases match TRBD1. V was pared by 6 bases and J by 5 bases, with 0 bases of the junction left unmatched. The CDR3 runs to 12 residues. Germline loops: CDR1 LNHDA, CDR2 SQIVND (reference sequence). CDR3 nucleotides: TGTGCCAGTAGGACAGGGGACAATGAGCAGTTCTTC. Translating gives CASRTGDNEQFF. The entire variable domain, with the rest obtained from reference TRBV19 and TRBJ2-1, is as follows: DGGITQSPKYLFRKEGQNVTLSCEQNLNHDAMYWYRQDPGQGLRLIYYSQIVNDFQKGDIAEGYSVSREKKESFPLTVTSAQKNPTAFYLCASRTGDNEQFFGPGTRLTVL.

The chain carries TRBV6-6 and TRBJ1-1, with 7 nucleotides matching TRBD1. The CDR3 spans 16 residues. Germline CDR1 and CDR2: MNHNY and SVGAGI (reference sequence). The V segment lost 6 bases and the J segment 1 base; nucleotides outside the gene matches: 11. The DNA of the CDR3 is TGTGCCAGCAGCTCTACAGAACAGGGGTGGAACACTGAAGCTTTCTTT. This encodes CASSSTEQGWNTEAFF.

The chain links TRBV15 to TRBJ1-2; TRBD1 might be the D (5 bases). The CDR3 loop spans 15 amino acids. The V and J ends lost 2 bases and 6 bases respectively, with 16 bases between them. Germline V CDR1 and CDR2: LNHNV, YYDKDF (reference sequence). CDR3 protein: CATSRLIDRIDGYTF. Here the CDR3 DNA reads TGTGCCACCAGCAGACTAATAGACAGAATAGATGGCTACACCTTC.